These T cell receptor beta chains were read from a single sample in a study of identical twins. One entry per CDR3 protein results from TCRdb running MiXCR on the 5' RACE reads. The data show hundreds of thousands of distinct CDR3 sequences, with about 20% seen just once and roughly 14% held by the top ten. This sample was shared with a second study, whose subject was T cells expressing NK-cell markers.

Sequenced sample: PBMCs. These receptor sequences come from a woman aged 18-29 years in good health. The CDR3 runs from the conserved cysteine through the conserved F or W. A D gene is named only where the DNA matches it firmly. Size tells how often a clone was seen (once, few, many) or the class of an expanded clone, and some rows leave it out.

v_gene	j_gene	d_gene	abundance	len	CDR3aa	CDR3nt
TRBV7-9	TRBJ2-5	NA	few	18	CASSLAMVGLARGETQYF	TGTGCCAGCAGCTTAGCGATGGTCGGCCTAGCGAGAGGGGAGACCCAGTACTTC
TRBV5-1	TRBJ2-3	TRBD2	few	16	CASYPGVSGTTDTQYF	TGCGCCAGCTACCCGGGAGTAAGCGGGACGACAGATACGCAGTATTTT
TRBV5-1	TRBJ2-5	TRBD2	few	17	CASSLGLAGPIQETQYF	TGCGCCAGCAGCTTGGGTCTAGCGGGACCGATCCAAGAGACCCAGTACTTC
TRBV20-1	TRBJ2-5	NA	NA	14	CSADGTWGGETQYF	TGCAGTGCTGATGGGACTTGGGGTGGGGAGACCCAGTACTTC
TRBV10-3	TRBJ1-6	NA	NA	15	CAISELRALGSPLHF	TGTGCCATCAGTGAGCTCAGGGCGTTGGGATCACCCCTCCACTTT
TRBV9	TRBJ2-7	NA	few	13	CASSGRNSYEQYF	TGTGCCAGCAGCGGCAGAAACTCCTACGAGCAGTACTTC
TRBV9	TRBJ1-1	NA	NA	12	CASSGFGPGAFF	TGTGCCAGCAGCGGATTTGGACCCGGCGCTTTCTTT
TRBV20-1	TRBJ1-1	NA	NA	11	CSAIQGGEAFF	TGCAGTGCCATACAGGGAGGTGAAGCTTTCTTT
TRBV29-1	TRBJ2-1	TRBD2	few	13	CSAEREAGNEQFF	TGCAGCGCCGAACGGGAGGCGGGAAATGAGCAGTTCTTC
TRBV12-3/TRBV12-4	TRBJ2-4	TRBD1	NA	15	CASSSGTGVGNIQYF	TGTGCCAGCAGCTCGGGGACAGGGGTGGGAAACATTCAGTACTTC
TRBV7-9	TRBJ2-1	NA	NA	10	CATSLAEQFF	TGTGCCACCTCCCTAGCCGAGCAGTTCTTC